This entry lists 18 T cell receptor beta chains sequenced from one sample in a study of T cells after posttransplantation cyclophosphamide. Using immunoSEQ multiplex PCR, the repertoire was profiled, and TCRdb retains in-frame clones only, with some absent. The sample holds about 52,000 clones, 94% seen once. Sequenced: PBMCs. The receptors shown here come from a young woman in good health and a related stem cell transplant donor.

The CDR3 coding sequence is TGTGCCAGCAGCCTATGGGGGCAGGGGTCGATCTACGAGCAGTACTTC. Residues: CASSLWGQGSIYEQYF. V and J are TRBV5-6 and TRBJ2-7, with a possible D match to TRBD1 (6 bases). V dropped 4 bases and J dropped 3 bases, with 20 bases sitting between them. The CDR3 has 16 residues. Germline V gives CDR1 SGHDT, CDR2 YYEEEE. The full variable domain, with the rest looked up from reference TRBV5-6 and TRBJ2-7, is DAGVTQSPTHLIKTRGQQVTLRCSPKSGHDTVSWYQQALGQGPQFIFQYYEEEERQRGNFPDRFSGHQFPNYSSELNVNALLLGDSALYLCASSLWGQGSIYEQYFGPGTRLTVT.

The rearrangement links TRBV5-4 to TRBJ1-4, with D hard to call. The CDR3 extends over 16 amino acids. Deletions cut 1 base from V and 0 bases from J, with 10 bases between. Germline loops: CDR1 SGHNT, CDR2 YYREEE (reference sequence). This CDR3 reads CASSLRLGATNEKLFF. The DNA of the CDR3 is TGTGCCAGCAGCTTGAGGCTCGGGGCAACTAATGAAAAACTGTTTTTT.

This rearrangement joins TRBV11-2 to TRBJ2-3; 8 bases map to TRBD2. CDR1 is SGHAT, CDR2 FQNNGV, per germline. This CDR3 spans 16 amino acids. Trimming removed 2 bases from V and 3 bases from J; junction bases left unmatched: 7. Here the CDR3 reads CASSLTAGARTDTQYF. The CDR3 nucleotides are TGTGCCAGCAGCTTAACAGCGGGGGCGAGGACAGATACGCAGTATTTT.

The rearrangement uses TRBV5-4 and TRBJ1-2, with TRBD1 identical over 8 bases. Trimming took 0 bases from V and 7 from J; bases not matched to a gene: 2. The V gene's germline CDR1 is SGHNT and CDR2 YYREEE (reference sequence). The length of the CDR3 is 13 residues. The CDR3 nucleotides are TGTGCCAGCAGCTTGGAGACAGGGGCTGGCTACACCTTC. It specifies CASSLETGAGYTF. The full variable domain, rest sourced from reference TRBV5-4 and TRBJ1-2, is ETGVTQSPTHLIKTRGQQVTLRCSSQSGHNTVSWYQQALGQGPQFIFQYYREEENGRGNFPPRFSGLQFPNYSSELNVNALELDDSALYLCASSLETGAGYTFGSGTRLTVV.

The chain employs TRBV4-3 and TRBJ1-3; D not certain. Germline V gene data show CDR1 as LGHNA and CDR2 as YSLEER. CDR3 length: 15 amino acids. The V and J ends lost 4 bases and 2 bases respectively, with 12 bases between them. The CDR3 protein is CASSLAPDPGNTIYF. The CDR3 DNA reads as TGCGCCAGCAGCCTAGCGCCCGACCCTGGAAACACCATATATTTT.

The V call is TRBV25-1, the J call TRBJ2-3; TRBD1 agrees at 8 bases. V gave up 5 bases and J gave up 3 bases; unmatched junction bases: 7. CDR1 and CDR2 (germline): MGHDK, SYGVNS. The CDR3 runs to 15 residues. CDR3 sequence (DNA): TGTGCCAGCAGTTCGGACAGGGCAGTAACAGATACGCAGTATTTT. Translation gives CASSSDRAVTDTQYF.

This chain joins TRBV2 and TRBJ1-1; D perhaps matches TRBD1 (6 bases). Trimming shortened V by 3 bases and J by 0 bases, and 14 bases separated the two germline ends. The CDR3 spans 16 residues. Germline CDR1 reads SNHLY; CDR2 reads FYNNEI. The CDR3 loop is CASSEGHGRMNTEAFF. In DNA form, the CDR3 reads TGTGCCAGCAGTGAGGGACACGGCCGCATGAACACTGAAGCTTTCTTT. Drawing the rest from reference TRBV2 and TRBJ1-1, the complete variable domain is EPEVTQTPSHQVTQMGQEVILRCVPISNHLYFYWYRQILGQKVEFLVSFYNNEISEKSEIFDDQFSVERPDGSNFTLKIRSTKLEDSAMYFCASSEGHGRMNTEAFFGQGTRLTVV.

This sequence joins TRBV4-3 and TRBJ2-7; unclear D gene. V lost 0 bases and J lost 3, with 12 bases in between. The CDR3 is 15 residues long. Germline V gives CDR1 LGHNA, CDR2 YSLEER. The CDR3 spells CASSQDSQSRYEQYF. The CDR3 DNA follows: TGCGCCAGCAGCCAAGATAGCCAGTCCCGCTACGAGCAGTACTTC.

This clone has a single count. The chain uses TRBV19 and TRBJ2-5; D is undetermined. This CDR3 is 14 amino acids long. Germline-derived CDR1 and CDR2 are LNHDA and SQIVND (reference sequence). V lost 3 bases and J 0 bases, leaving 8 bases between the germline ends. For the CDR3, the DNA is TGTGCCAGTAGTATCCTAAATAACCAAGAGACCCAGTACTTC. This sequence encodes CASSILNNQETQYF.

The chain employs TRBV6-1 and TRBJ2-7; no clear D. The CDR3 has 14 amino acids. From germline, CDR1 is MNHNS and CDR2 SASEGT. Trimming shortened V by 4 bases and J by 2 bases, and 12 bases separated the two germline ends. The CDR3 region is CASSVPSHTYEQYF. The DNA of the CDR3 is TGTGCCAGCAGTGTCCCAAGTCACACCTACGAGCAGTACTTC.

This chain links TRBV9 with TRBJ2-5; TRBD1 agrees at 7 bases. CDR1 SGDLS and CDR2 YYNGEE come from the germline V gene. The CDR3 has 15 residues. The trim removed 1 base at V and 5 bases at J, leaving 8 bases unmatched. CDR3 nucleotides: TGTGCCAGCAGCGTAACCCCTGACAGGGTTGAGACCCAGTACTTC. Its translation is CASSVTPDRVETQYF.

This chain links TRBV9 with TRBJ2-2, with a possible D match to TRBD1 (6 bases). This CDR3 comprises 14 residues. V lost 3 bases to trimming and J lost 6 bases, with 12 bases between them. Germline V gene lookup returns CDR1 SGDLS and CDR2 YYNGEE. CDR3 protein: CASSDRVFSGELFF. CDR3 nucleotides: TGTGCCAGCAGCGACAGGGTTTTTTCCGGGGAGCTGTTTTTT.

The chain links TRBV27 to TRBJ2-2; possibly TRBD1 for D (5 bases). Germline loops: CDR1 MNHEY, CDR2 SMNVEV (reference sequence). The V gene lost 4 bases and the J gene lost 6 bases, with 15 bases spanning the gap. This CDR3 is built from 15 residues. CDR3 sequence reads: CASSYTDRVPGELFF. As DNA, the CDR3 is TGTGCCAGCAGTTACACCGACAGAGTCCCCGGGGAGCTGTTTTTT.

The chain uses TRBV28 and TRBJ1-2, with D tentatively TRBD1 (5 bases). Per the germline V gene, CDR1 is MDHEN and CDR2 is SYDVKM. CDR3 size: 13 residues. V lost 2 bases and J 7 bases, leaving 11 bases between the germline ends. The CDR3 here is CASSLGGEGGYTF. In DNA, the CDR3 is TGTGCCAGCAGTTTAGGAGGGGAAGGTGGCTACACCTTC.

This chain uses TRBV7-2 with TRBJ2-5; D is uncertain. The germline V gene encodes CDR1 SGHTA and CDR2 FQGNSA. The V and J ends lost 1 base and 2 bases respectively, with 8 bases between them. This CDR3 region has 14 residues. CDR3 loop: CASSLDYIQETQYF. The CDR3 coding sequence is TGTGCCAGCAGCTTAGACTACATACAAGAGACCCAGTACTTC.

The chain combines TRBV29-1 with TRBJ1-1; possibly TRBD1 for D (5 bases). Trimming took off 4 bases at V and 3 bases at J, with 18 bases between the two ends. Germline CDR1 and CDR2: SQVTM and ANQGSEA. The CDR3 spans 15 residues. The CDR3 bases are TGCAGCGTTGTTGTTCCAGGGATGGAGTACACTGAAGCTTTCTTT. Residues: CSVVVPGMEYTEAFF.

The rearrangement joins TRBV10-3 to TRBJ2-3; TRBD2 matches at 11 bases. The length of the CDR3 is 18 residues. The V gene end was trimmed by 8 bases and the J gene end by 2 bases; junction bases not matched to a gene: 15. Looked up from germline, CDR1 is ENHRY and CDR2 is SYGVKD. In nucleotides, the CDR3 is TGTGCCATCCAAGGGGCGCTAGCGGGGGGACCAATCACAGATACGCAGTATTTT. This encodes CAIQGALAGGPITDTQYF.

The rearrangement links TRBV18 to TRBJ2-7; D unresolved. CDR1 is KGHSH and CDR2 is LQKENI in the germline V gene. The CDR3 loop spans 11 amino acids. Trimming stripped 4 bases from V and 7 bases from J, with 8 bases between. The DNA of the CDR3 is TGTGCCAGCTCACGCTACGATGAGCAGTACTTC. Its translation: CASSRYDEQYF.